This T cell receptor beta chain comes out of a study of T-cell reconstitution after alpha-beta-depleted transplantation in children listed by TCRdb under 2016. Turning to the overall study: Using TCR repertoire profiling, the study quantitatively followed how T-cell immune reconstitution unfolded in children after TCRalphabeta/CD19-depleted allogeneic hematopoietic cell transplantation.

Library prep was done by PCR. The run used an Illumina HiSeq 2500. To normalize quantification of the TCRbeta repertoire, the TCR libraries were built with molecular barcoding that relied on unique molecular identifiers. TCRdb applied fastp at Q25 and MiXCR to the public reads, then kept only in-frame beta chains. Here each entry gathers all rows of one CDR3 protein and keeps the most common genes and DNA. In all, the sample holds about 500,000 distinct CDR3 sequences, and roughly 33% of those were seen once. The ten largest clones add up to 2% to 3% of the sample. On this clonotype itself: Its antigen is not yet known. The record has no base qualities; no much larger clone is one base away.

The CDR3 runs 15 amino acids, cysteine and phenylalanine included. Of all the DNA, just the CDR3 is kept, 45 bases in frame from base 1. According to the germline V gene (reference sequence), CDR1 reads SGHNT and CDR2 reads YYREEE. V is pruned by 5 bases and J by 2 bases, leaving 8 bases of the junction without a gene match. This material consisted of PBMCs from the stem cell graft donor, taken from the stem cell graft. The clonotype originates from a human donor who donated a stem cell graft to a child with aplastic anemia. In this chain, TRBV5-4 is recombined with TRBJ2-5; TRBD2 aligns with 8 central bases. The DNA sequence is given as TGTGCCAGCAGTGTGGGCGGGAGGCGGCAAGAGACCCAGTACTTC. Its coded protein is CASSVGGRRQETQYF.